The next 24 T cell receptor beta chains were all read from a single sample in a study of shared clonotypes between healthy human individuals. CD45RO-negative CD8 cells positively selected for CCR7 made up the naive population, which excluded terminally differentiated effector memory CD45RA+ cells. Profiled with immunoSEQ multiplex PCR; TCRdb holds only in-frame clones, not every one. Of about 2.2 million clones listed, approximately 94% were seen once; the top ten hold roughly 1.8%. The sequenced sample was naive CD8+ T cells from PBMCs. The receptors shown here come from a young man in good health. Some clones in this sample may be carry-over from other donors' samples.

The chain links TRBV6-6 to TRBJ2-1, with D unclear. Germline CDR1 is MNHNY and CDR2 is SVGAGI (reference sequence). V was shortened by 0 bases and J by 6 bases, with 9 bases between the two germline ends. This CDR3 has 14 amino acids. DNA of the CDR3: TGTGCCAGCAGTTACTCTCGGAGCTCCAATGAGCAGTTCTTC. This encodes CASSYSRSSNEQFF.

The chain combines TRBV9 with TRBJ2-5, with D perhaps TRBD1 or TRBD2 (6 bases each). V lost 0 bases and J 5 bases, leaving 17 bases between the germline ends. This CDR3 has 16 residues. The V gene's germline CDR1 is SGDLS and CDR2 YYNGEE. Here the CDR3 DNA reads TGTGCCAGCAGCGTAGATAAGCTAGCGAGGGGGGAGACCCAGTACTTC. Protein product: CASSVDKLARGETQYF.

The gene calls are TRBV12-5 and TRBJ2-3; D perhaps matches TRBD1 (8 bases). This CDR3 is built from 17 residues. V lost 7 bases and J 0 bases, leaving 20 bases between the germline ends. The germline V gene encodes CDR1 LGHNT and CDR2 FRNRAP. DNA of the CDR3: TGTGCTAGTGCCGAGCGGGACAGGCAAGCGAGCACAGATACGCAGTATTTT. It specifies CASAERDRQASTDTQYF. The whole variable domain, filled in from reference TRBV12-5 and TRBJ2-3, reads DARVTQTPRHKVTEMGQEVTMRCQPILGHNTVFWYRQTMMQGLELLAYFRNRAPLDDSGMPKDRFSAEMPDATLATLKIQPSEPRDSAVYFCASAERDRQASTDTQYFGPGTRLTVL.

The chain employs TRBV7-9 and TRBJ1-1; D is undetermined. The CDR3 totals 15 residues. Per germline, CDR1 SEHNR and CDR2 FQNEAQ (reference sequence). The V end was cut by 2 bases, the J end by 0 bases, with 10 bases between. The CDR3 nucleotides are TGTGCCAGCAGCTTAAATGGCGTCATGAACACTGAAGCTTTCTTT. Translation gives CASSLNGVMNTEAFF.

The CDR3 sequence is CASSQGPRGAKNIQYF. The DNA of the CDR3 is TGTGCCAGCAGCCAAGGCCCCCGGGGAGCCAAAAACATTCAGTACTTC. The genes are TRBV14 and TRBJ2-4, with D possibly TRBD2 on 5 matching bases. CDR3 length: 16 amino acids. The germline V gene encodes CDR1 SGHDN and CDR2 FVKESK. V lost 1 base and J lost 0, with 10 bases in between.

As concerns this clone: A far bigger clonotype differs at one base, so this is likely a read error. The V gene is TRBV10-2, the J gene TRBJ2-1; perhaps TRBD1 as D (5 bases). This CDR3 is built from 12 residues. Germline loops: CDR1 WSHSY, CDR2 SAAADI. Trimming stripped 6 bases from V and 2 bases from J, with 5 bases between. The CDR3 loop reads CASRGPYNEQFF. CDR3 sequence (DNA): TGCGCCAGCAGGGGGCCCTACAATGAGCAGTTCTTC.

This rearrangement joins TRBV28 to TRBJ2-7; a possible D gene is TRBD1 (6 bases). The CDR3 is made up of 15 amino acids. V shed 6 bases and J shed 2 bases, with 17 bases lying between them. CDR1 is MDHEN and CDR2 is SYDVKM in the germline V gene. The CDR3 sequence is CASRTDRRETYEQYF. CDR3 DNA: TGTGCCAGCAGGACCGACAGGCGAGAAACCTACGAGCAGTACTTC.

In its sample, this clone was seen once. The V and J genes are TRBV5-6 and TRBJ2-3, with D maybe TRBD1 (5 bases). The germline V and J ends were trimmed by 4 bases and 1 base, with 16 bases remaining between them. This CDR3 comprises 16 residues. Germline V gene sequence: CDR1 SGHDT, CDR2 YYEEEE. CDR3 protein: CASSPLPGLRTDTQYF. CDR3 bases: TGTGCCAGCAGCCCCCTACCAGGGTTGCGCACAGATACGCAGTATTTT.

The gene calls are TRBV19 and TRBJ1-5, with D unclear. The germline V and J ends were trimmed by 3 bases and 0 bases, with 12 bases remaining between them. The CDR3 totals 16 residues. CDR1 and CDR2 from the germline V gene are LNHDA and SQIVND (reference sequence). The chain's CDR3 is CASSMRQLYSNQPQHF. The CDR3 DNA sequence: TGTGCCAGTAGTATGAGGCAGCTTTATAGCAATCAGCCCCAGCATTTT.

V gene TRBV27 combines with J gene TRBJ1-2, with D possibly TRBD1 on 6 matching bases. CDR3 length: 14 amino acids. In germline, CDR1 is MNHEY, CDR2 SMNVEV (reference sequence). The ends were cut back, 2 bases at V and 1 base at J, with 8 bases in the middle. CDR3 in DNA: TGTGCCAGCAGTTTACAGGGGAATAACTATGGCTACACCTTC. It yields the protein CASSLQGNNYGYTF.

The chain joins TRBV29-1 to TRBJ2-2, with 8 bases that match TRBD1. The CDR3 loop spans 13 amino acids. Germline CDR1 reads SQVTM; CDR2 reads ANQGSEA. V trimming: 5 bases; J trimming: 6 bases; junction bases outside the gene matches: 5. CDR3 coding DNA: TGCAGCGTTTTGGACAGGGAAGCCGGGGAGCTGTTTTTT. It is translated as CSVLDREAGELFF.

This clone was recorded once. CDR3 bases: TGTGCCAGCAGCCGTTGGGAAACTAATGAAAAACTGTTTTTT. It encodes CASSRWETNEKLFF. This rearrangement joins TRBV9 to TRBJ1-4; D ambiguous. Germline CDR1 reads SGDLS; CDR2 reads YYNGEE. V shed 4 bases and J shed 1 base, with 8 bases lying between them. The CDR3 runs 14 residues.

V gene TRBV4-2 combines with J gene TRBJ2-4; D may correspond to TRBD1 or TRBD2 (5 bases each). Germline V lookup: CDR1 LGHNA, CDR2 YNFKEQ. The CDR3 sequence is 16 residues long. The V and J ends lost 1 base and 0 bases respectively, with 10 bases between them. CDR3 sequence reads: CASSQVGTLAKNIQYF. The CDR3 DNA reads TGTGCCAGCAGCCAAGTGGGGACCTTAGCCAAAAACATTCAGTACTTC.

The V gene is TRBV21-1, the J gene TRBJ2-7; TRBD2 is the table's D call, not checked against the DNA. TRBV21-1 is a recognized pseudogene. The CDR3 runs to 17 residues. CDR3 sequence: CASSTLRTSALTYEQYF. The CDR3 DNA follows: TGTGCCAGCAGCACACTCCGGACTAGCGCCCTCACCTACGAGCAGTACTTC.

V and J are TRBV27 and TRBJ2-1, with 13 nucleotides matching TRBD2. Germline CDR1 is MNHEY and CDR2 is SMNVEV (reference sequence). The CDR3 runs 19 residues. Trimming cost V 5 bases and J 0 bases; bases outside gene matches: 10. The DNA of the CDR3 is TGTGCCAGCAGTACACCCGGGACTAGCGGGAAGAGCTCCTACAATGAGCAGTTCTTC. Translating it yields CASSTPGTSGKSSYNEQFF.

This clone was counted once. The rearrangement joins TRBV15 to TRBJ1-2; no reliable D call. CDR3 length: 14 residues. The germline V gene has CDR1 LNHNV and CDR2 YYDKDF (reference sequence). V shed 0 bases and J shed 5 bases, with 10 bases lying between them. This CDR3 reads CATSRDRIGYGYTF. The CDR3 DNA reads TGTGCCACCAGCAGAGATAGGATAGGGTATGGCTACACCTTC.

This chain connects TRBV13 to TRBJ1-2; D is possibly TRBD1 (6 bases). V was clipped by 2 bases and J by 7 bases, with 17 bases between them. Germline CDR1 reads PRHDT; CDR2 reads FYEKMQ (reference sequence). This CDR3 is 15 amino acids long. The CDR3 DNA reads as TGTGCCAGCAGCTTACCCAGGGGCGGAAGTGTTGGCTACACCTTC. Translated: CASSLPRGGSVGYTF. The full variable domain, completed using reference TRBV13 and TRBJ1-2, is AAGVIQSPRHLIKEKRETATLKCYPIPRHDTVYWYQQGPGQDPQFLISFYEKMQSDKGSIPDRFSAQQFSDYHSELNMSSLELGDSALYFCASSLPRGGSVGYTFGSGTRLTVV.

V and J are TRBV28 and TRBJ1-1; D unresolved. CDR3 length equals 14 residues. CDR1 is MDHEN, CDR2 SYDVKM, per germline. The ends were cut back, 2 bases at V and 4 bases at J, with 11 bases in the middle. The CDR3 reads CASSLQVRGTEAFF. CDR3 DNA sequence: TGTGCCAGCAGTTTACAGGTCCGGGGCACTGAAGCTTTCTTT.

The DNA for the CDR3 is TGTGCCAGCAGCCCCGAAGGAGGGCTGGGTGAAAAACTGTTTTTT. It specifies CASSPEGGLGEKLFF. The rearrangement uses TRBV7-9 and TRBJ1-4; D is undetermined. The CDR3 consists of 15 residues. Deletions cut 5 bases from V and 7 bases from J, with 17 bases between. Germline-derived CDR1 and CDR2 are SEHNR and FQNEAQ (reference sequence).

The chain is built from TRBV30 and TRBJ1-3; D not certain. The CDR3 loop spans 13 amino acids. V was clipped by 1 base and J by 7 bases, with 11 bases between them. The germline CDR1 and CDR2 sequences are GTSNPN and SVGIG (reference sequence). CDR3 sequence reads: CAWSGLNGNTIYF. In DNA form, the CDR3 reads TGTGCCTGGAGTGGCCTCAATGGCAACACCATATATTTT. Full variable domain (rest looked up from reference TRBV30 and TRBJ1-3): SQTIHQWPATLVQPVGSPLSLECTVEGTSNPNLYWYRQAAGRGLQLLFYSVGIGQISSEVPQNLSASRPQDRQFILSSKKLLLSDSGFYLCAWSGLNGNTIYFGEGSWLTVV.

CDR3 protein: CASSLGTQGPYEQYF. In nucleotides, the CDR3 is TGTGCCAGCAGTTTAGGGACACAGGGTCCCTACGAGCAGTACTTC. The chain combines TRBV6-6 with TRBJ2-7; a weak D match, TRBD1 (6 bases). The CDR3 has 15 residues. V dropped 4 bases and J dropped 2 bases, with 15 bases sitting between them. Germline V gives CDR1 MNHNY, CDR2 SVGAGI (reference sequence).

The rearrangement uses TRBV28 and TRBJ2-3; no firm D call. Trimming stripped 7 bases from V and 0 bases from J, with 14 bases between. CDR1 and CDR2 (germline): MDHEN, SYDVKM. This CDR3 spans 15 amino acids. The chain's CDR3 is CASTSQETSTDTQYF. The CDR3 nucleotides are TGTGCCAGCACCTCGCAGGAGACTAGCACAGATACGCAGTATTTT.

This clone was seen more than once but under ten times. This sample includes further DNA sequences coding for the same CDR3. The chain is built from TRBV19 and TRBJ1-1, with no clear D. Trimming took 2 bases from V and 2 from J, leaving 6 bases between them. Germline V lookup: CDR1 LNHDA, CDR2 SQIVND (reference sequence). CDR3 size: 13 residues. The CDR3 loop is CASSIWENTEAFF. As DNA, the CDR3 is TGTGCCAGTAGTATATGGGAAAACACTGAAGCTTTCTTT.

V is TRBV4-1 and J is TRBJ2-1; 9 nucleotides match TRBD2. The CDR3 consists of 17 residues. CDR1 is MGHRA and CDR2 is YSYEKL in the germline V gene. J gave up 5 bases and V 1 base, and 9 bases lay outside the gene matches. The CDR3 protein is CASSQAPSGNSDNEQFF. CDR3 sequence (DNA): TGCGCCAGCAGCCAAGCCCCTAGCGGGAATTCTGACAATGAGCAGTTCTTC.